The T cell receptor beta chain described here comes from a study of cytomegalovirus exposure and HLA in healthy donors. General study results and limits: Most sequenced TCRs were rare (though some public TCRs occurred in many donors).

Researchers ran the PCR with 60 Vbeta and 13 Jbeta primers. Data came from immunoSEQ multiplex PCR; TCRdb stores just in-frame clones and leaves some out. The table includes 150,000 to 200,000 clones, 84% detected once. In the case of this clone: As yet, its antigen is unknown.

The CDR3 contains 14 residues. Germline CDR1 and CDR2: LNHNV and YYDKDF (reference sequence). Trimming pared 1 base from V and 5 bases from J, leaving 11 bases between. The J gene is TRBJ2-5, the V gene TRBV15, with D possibly matching TRBD1 (5 bases). This clonotype was obtained from a boy younger than 18 in good health and CMV-seronegative. The sequenced sample was PBMCs. The CDR3 bases are TGTGCCACCAGCAGAGTTAAGGGGATGGAGACCCAGTACTTC. This codes for CATSRVKGMETQYF.